What follows describes a single T cell receptor (beta chain). The record originates from a study of blood T cell repertoires in COVID-19. The wider study: Specimens from acute and convalescent COVID-19 originated in the United States, Italy and Spain. From T cells, B-cell-depleted T cells, or PBMCs came the material, which was cDNA or gDNA.

This CDR3 region has 16 residues. V was pared by 0 bases and J by 1 base, with 5 bases of the junction left unmatched. The germline CDR1 and CDR2 sequences are SGHNT and YYREEE (reference sequence). How the authors handled the data: Quantification of nucleated cells was approximated via reference gene primer amplification. Some clones are missing from TCRdb's copy, which holds only in-frame ones; the method was immunoSEQ multiplex PCR. V and J calls plus clone size are reproduced from that table; the DNA served to infer D and trimming. This table has 130,000 to 150,000 clones, 75% to 90% appearing once.

The material sequenced was peripheral blood. This receptor was obtained from a woman aged 55-70 years with active COVID-19. The chain carries TRBV5-4 and TRBJ2-3, with 7 bases matching TRBD2. CDR3 amino acids: CASSLGQLAGTDTQYF. The CDR3 bases are TGTGCCAGCAGCTTGGGACAGCTAGCGGGCACAGATACGCAGTATTTT. Using reference TRBV5-4 and TRBJ2-3 for the parts outside the CDR3, the full variable domain is ETGVTQSPTHLIKTRGQQVTLRCSSQSGHNTVSWYQQALGQGPQFIFQYYREEENGRGNFPPRFSGLQFPNYSSELNVNALELDDSALYLCASSLGQLAGTDTQYFGPGTRLTVL.